This T cell receptor (beta chain) stems from a study of identical twins. Whole-study findings and limits: Insertions were reduced in abundant cord blood beta clonotypes but not in memory repertoires.

The CDR3 is made up of 14 amino acids. V lost 1 base, J lost 7 bases, and 3 bases stayed unmatched. The germline CDR1 and CDR2 sequences are LNHNV and YYDKDF (reference sequence). This clonotype appeared a few times. Its target is unknown. TCRdb processed the 5' RACE reads anew with MiXCR; each CDR3 protein has one entry. The profile shows about 890,000 distinct CDR3 sequences, roughly an eighth of them singletons. This sample was also put to use in a study of yellow fever vaccine responses in identical twins.

What was sequenced was PBMCs. The chain joins TRBV15 to TRBJ2-1; TRBD1 agrees at 8 bases. This clonotype originated in a young woman in good health. The CDR3: CATSRVDRGNEQFF. Written as DNA, the CDR3 is TGTGCCACCAGCAGAGTTGACAGGGGTAATGAGCAGTTCTTC.